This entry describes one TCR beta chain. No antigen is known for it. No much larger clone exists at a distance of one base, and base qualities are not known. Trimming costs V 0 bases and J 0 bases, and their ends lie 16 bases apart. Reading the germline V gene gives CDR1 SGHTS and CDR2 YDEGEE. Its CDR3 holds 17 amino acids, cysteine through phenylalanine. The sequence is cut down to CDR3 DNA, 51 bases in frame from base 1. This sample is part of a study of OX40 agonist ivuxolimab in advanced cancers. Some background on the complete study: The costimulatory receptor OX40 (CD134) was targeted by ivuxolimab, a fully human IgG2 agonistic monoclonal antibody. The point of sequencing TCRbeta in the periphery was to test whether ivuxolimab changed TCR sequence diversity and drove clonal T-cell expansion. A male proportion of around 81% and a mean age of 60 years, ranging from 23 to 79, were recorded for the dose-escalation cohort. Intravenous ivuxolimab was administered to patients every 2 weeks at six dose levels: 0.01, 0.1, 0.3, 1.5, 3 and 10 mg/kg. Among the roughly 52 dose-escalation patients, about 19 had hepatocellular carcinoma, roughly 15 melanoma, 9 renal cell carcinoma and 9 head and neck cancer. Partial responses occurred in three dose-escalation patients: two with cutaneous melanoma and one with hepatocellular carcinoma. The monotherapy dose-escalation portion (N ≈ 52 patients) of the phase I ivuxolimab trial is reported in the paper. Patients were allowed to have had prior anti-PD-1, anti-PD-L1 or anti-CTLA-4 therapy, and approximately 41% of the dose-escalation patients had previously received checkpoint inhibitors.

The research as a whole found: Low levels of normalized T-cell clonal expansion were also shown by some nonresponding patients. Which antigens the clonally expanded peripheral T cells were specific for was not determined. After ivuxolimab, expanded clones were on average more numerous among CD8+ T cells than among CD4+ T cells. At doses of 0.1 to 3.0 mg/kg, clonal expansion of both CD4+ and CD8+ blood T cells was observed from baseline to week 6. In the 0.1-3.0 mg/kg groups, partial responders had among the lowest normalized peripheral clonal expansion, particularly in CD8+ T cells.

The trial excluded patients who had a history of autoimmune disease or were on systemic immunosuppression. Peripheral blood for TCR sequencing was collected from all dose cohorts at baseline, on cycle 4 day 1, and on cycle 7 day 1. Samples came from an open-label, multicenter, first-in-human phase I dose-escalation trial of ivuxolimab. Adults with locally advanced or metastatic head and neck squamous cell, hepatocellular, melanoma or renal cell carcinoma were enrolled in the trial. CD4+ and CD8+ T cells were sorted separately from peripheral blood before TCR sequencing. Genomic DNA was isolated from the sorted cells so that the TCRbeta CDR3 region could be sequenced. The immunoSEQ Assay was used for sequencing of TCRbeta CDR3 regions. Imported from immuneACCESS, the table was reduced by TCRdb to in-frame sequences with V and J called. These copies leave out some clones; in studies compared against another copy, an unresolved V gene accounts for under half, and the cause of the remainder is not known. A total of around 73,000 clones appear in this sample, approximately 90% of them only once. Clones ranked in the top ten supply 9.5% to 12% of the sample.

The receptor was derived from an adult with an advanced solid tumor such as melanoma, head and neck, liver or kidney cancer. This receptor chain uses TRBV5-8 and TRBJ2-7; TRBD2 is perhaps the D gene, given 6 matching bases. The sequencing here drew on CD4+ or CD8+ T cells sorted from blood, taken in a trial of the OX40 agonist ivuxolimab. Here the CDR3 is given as CASSLAVGAGSSYEQYF. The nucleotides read TGTGCCAGCAGCTTGGCCGTCGGGGCGGGAAGCTCCTACGAGCAGTACTTC.